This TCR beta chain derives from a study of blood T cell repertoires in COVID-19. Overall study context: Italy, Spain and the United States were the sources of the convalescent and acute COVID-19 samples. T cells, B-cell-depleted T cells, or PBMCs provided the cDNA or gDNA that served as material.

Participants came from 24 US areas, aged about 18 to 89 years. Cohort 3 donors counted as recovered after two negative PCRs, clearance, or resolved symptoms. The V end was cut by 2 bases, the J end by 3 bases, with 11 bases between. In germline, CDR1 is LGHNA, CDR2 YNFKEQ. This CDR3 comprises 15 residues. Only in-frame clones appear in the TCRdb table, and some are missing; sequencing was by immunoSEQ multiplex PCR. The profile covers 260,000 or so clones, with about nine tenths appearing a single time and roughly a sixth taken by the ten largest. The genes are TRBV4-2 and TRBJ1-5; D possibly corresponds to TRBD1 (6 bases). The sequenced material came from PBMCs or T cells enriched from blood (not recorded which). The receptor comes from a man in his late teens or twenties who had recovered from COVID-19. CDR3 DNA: TGTGCCAGCAGCCAAACCGGACAGATCAATCAGCCCCAGCATTTT. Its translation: CASSQTGQINQPQHF.